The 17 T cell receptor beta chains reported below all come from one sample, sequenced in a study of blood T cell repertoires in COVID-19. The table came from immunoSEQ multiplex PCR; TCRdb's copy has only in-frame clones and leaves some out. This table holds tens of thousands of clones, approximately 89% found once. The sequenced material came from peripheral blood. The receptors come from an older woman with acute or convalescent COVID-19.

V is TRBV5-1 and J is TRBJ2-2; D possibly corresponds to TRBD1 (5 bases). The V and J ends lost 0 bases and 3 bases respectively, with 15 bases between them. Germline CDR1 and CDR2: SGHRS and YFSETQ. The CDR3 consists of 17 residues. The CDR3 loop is CASSLEFQGSDTGELFF. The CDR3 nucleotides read TGCGCCAGCAGCTTGGAATTTCAGGGATCGGACACCGGGGAGCTGTTTTTT.

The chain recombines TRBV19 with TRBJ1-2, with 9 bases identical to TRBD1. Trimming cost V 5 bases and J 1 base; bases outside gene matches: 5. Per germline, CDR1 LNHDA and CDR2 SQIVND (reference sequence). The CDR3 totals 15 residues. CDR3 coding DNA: TGTGCCAGTAGTTTGGACAGGGGAAATAACTATGGCTACACCTTC. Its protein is CASSLDRGNNYGYTF.

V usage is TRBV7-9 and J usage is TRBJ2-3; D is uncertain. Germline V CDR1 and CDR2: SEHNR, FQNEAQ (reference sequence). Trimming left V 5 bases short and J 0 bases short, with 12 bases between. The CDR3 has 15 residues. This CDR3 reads CASSPTTSSTDTQYF. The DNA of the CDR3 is TGTGCCAGCAGCCCCACTACTTCTAGCACAGATACGCAGTATTTT. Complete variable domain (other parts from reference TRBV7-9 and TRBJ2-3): DTGVSQNPRHKITKRGQNVTFRCDPISEHNRLYWYRQTLGQGPEFLTYFQNEAQLEKSRLLSDRFSAERPKGSFSTLEIQRTEQGDSAMYLCASSPTTSSTDTQYFGPGTRLTVL.

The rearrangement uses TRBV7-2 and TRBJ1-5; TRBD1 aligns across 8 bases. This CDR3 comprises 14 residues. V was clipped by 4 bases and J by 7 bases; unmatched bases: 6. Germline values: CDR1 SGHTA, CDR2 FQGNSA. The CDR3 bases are TGTGCCAGCAGCTGGGACAGGAAAAGGCAGCCCCAGCATTTT. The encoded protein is CASSWDRKRQPQHF.

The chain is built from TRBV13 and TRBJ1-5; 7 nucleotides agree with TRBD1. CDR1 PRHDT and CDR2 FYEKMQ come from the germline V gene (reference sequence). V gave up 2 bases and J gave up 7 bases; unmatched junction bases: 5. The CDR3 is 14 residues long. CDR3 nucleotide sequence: TGTGCCAGCAGCTTAAGAGGGGGCCGGCAGCCCCAGCATTTT. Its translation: CASSLRGGRQPQHF.

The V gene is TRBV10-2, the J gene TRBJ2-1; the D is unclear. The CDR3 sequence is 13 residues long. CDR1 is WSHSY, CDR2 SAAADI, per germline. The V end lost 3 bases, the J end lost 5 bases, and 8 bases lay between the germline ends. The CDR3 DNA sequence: TGCGCCAGCAGTGAAAACGGAGACAATGAGCAGTTCTTC. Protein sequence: CASSENGDNEQFF.

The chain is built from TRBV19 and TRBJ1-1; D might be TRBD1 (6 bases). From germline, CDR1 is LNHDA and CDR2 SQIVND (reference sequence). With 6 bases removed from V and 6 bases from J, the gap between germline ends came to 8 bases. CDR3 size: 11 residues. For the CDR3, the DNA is TGTGCCAGTAGGTACAGGGCTGAAGCTTTCTTT. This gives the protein CASRYRAEAFF.

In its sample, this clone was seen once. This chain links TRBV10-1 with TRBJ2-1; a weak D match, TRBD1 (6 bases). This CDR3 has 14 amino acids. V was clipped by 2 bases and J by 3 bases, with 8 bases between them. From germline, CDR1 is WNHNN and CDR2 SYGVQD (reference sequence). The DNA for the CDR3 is TGCGCCAGCAGTGAGGCCAGGGGCTACAATGAGCAGTTCTTC. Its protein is CASSEARGYNEQFF.

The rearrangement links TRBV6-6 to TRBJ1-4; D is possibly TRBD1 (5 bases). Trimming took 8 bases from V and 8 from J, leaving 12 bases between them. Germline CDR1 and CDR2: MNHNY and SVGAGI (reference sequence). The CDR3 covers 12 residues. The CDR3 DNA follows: TGTGCCAGCTCCAGGGATTGGGAAAAACTGTTTTTT. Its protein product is CASSRDWEKLFF.

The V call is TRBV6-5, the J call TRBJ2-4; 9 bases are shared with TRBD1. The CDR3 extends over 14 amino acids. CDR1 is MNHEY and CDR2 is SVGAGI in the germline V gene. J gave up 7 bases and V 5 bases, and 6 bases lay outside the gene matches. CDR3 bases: TGTGCCAGCAGTAACAGGGGGCGATTGAACATTCAGTACTTC. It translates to CASSNRGRLNIQYF.

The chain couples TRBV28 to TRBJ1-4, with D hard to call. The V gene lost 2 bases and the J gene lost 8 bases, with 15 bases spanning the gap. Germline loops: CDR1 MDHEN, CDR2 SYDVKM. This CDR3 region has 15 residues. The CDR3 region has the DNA TGTGCCAGCAGTTTAAGTGACTGGTTATCGGAAAAACTGTTTTTT. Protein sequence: CASSLSDWLSEKLFF.

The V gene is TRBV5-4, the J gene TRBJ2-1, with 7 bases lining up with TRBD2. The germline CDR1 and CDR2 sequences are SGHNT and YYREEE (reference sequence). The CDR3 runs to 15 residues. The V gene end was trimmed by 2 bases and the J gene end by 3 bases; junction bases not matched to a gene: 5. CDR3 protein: CASSFSGGNYNEQFF. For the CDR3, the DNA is TGTGCCAGCAGCTTCTCCGGGGGGAACTACAATGAGCAGTTCTTC.

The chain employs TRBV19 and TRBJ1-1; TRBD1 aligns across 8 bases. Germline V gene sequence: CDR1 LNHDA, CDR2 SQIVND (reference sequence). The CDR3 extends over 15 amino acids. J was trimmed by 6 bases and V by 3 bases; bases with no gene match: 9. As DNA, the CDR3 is TGTGCCAGTAGTATGAAGAACAGGGGGGGTGCTGAAGCTTTCTTT. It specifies CASSMKNRGGAEAFF.

CDR3 sequence reads: CASSQDWLAGEYEQFF. The CDR3 nucleotides are TGTGCCAGCAGCCAAGATTGGCTAGCGGGAGAATATGAGCAGTTCTTC. This chain connects TRBV3-1 (or the pseudogene TRBV3-2) to TRBJ2-1; 10 nucleotides match TRBD2. The CDR3 totals 16 residues. The germline CDR1 and CDR2 sequences are LGHDT and YNNKEL (reference sequence). V dropped 0 bases and J dropped 8; count of bases not matched to a gene: 7.

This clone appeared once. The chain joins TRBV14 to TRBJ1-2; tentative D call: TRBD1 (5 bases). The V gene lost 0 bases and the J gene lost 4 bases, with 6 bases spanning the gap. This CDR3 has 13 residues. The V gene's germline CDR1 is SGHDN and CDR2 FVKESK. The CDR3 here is CASSQEQAYGYTF. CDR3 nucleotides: TGTGCCAGCAGCCAAGAACAGGCCTATGGCTACACCTTC.

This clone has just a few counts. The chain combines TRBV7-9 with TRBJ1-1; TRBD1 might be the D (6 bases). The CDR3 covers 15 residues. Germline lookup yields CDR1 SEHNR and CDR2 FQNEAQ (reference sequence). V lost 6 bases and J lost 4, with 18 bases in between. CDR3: CASSYPGHWTTEAFF. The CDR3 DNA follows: TGTGCCAGCAGTTACCCGGGACATTGGACCACTGAAGCTTTCTTT.

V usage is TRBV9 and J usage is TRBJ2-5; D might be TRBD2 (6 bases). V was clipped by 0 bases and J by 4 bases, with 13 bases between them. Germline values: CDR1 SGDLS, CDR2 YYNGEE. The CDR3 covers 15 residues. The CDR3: CASSVAVGGVETQYF. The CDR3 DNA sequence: TGTGCCAGCAGCGTAGCGGTAGGCGGGGTAGAGACCCAGTACTTC.